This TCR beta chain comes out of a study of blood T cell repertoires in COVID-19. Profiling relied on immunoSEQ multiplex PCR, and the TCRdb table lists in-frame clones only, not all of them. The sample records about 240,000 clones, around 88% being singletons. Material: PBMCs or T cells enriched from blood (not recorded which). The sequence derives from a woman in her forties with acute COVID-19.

The CDR3 here is CASSPRTLSYEQYF. The CDR3, as DNA: TGCGCCAGCAGCCCAAGGACACTTTCCTACGAGCAGTACTTC. This chain links TRBV5-1 with TRBJ2-7; D might be TRBD1 (5 bases). Germline CDR1 is SGHRS and CDR2 is YFSETQ. The CDR3 loop spans 14 amino acids. The germline V and J ends were trimmed by 4 bases and 1 base, with 12 bases remaining between them.